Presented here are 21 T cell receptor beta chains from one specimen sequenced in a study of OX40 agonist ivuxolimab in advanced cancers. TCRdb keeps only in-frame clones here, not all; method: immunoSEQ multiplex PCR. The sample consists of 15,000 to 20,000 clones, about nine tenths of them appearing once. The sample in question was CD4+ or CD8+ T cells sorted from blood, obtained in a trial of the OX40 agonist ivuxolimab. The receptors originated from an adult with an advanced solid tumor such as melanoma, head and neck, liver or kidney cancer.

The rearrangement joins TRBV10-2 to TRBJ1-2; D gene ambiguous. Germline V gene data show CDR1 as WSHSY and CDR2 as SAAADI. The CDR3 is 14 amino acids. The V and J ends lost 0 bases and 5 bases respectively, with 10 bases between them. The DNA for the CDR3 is TGCGCCAGCAGTGAGTCTGTGAGGTCTTATGGCTACACCTTC. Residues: CASSESVRSYGYTF.

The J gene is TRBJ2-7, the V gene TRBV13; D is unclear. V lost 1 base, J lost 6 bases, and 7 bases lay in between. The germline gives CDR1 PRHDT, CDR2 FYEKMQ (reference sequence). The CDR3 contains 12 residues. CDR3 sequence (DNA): TGTGCCAGCAGCTTAGAGCGTCGCGAGCAGTACTTC. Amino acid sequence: CASSLERREQYF.

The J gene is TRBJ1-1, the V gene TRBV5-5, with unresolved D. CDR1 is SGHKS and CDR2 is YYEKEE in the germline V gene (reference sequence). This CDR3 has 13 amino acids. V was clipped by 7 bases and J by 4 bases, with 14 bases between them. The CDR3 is CASGNPEGTEAFF. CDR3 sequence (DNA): TGTGCCAGCGGAAATCCCGAGGGCACTGAAGCTTTCTTT.

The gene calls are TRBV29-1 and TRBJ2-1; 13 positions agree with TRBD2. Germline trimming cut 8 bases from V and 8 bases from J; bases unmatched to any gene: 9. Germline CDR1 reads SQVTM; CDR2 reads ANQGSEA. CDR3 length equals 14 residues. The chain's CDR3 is CSTGLAGRRDEQFF. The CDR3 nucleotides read TGCAGCACGGGACTAGCGGGGAGGAGGGATGAGCAGTTCTTC.

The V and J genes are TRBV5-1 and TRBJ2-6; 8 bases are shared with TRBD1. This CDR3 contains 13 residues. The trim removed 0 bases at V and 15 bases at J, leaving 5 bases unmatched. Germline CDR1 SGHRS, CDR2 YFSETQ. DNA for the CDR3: TGCGCCAGCAGCTTGGGGACAGGGAAGGACCTGACTTTC. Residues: CASSLGTGKDLTF. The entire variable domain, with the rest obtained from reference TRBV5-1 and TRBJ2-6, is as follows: KAGVTQTPRYLIKTRGQQVTLSCSPISGHRSVSWYQQTPGQGLQFLFEYFSETQRNKGNFPGRFSGRQFSNSRSEMNVSTLELGDSALYLCASSLGTGKDLTFGAGSRLTVL.

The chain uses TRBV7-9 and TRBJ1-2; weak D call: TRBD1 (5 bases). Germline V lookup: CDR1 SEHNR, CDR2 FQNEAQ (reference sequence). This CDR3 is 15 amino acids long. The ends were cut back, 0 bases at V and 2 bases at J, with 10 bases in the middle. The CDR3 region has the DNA TGTGCCAGCAGCTTAGCTGGGGACGGAAACTATGGCTACACCTTC. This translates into CASSLAGDGNYGYTF.

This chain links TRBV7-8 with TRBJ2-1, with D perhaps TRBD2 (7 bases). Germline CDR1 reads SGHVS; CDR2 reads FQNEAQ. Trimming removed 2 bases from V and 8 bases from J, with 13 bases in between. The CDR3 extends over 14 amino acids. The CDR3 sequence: CASSLTTGRDEQFF. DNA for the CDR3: TGTGCCAGCAGCTTAACCACAGGGAGGGATGAGCAGTTCTTC.

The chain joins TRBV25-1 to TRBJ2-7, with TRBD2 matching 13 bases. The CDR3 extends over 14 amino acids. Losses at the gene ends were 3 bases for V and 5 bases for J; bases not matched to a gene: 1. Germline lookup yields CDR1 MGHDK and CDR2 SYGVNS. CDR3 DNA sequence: TGTGCCAGCAGTGATGGACTAGCGGGAGACGAGCAGTACTTC. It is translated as CASSDGLAGDEQYF.

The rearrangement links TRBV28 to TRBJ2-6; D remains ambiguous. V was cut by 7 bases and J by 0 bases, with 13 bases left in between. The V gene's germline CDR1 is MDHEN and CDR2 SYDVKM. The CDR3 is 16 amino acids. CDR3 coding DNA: TGTGCCAGCACCCTTGGCCCCGCCTCTGGGGCCAACGTCCTGACTTTC. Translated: CASTLGPASGANVLTF.

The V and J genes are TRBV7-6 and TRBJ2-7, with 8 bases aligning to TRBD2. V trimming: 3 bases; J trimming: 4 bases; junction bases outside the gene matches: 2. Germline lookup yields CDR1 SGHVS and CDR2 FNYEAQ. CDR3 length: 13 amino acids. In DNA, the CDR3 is TGTGCCAGCAGCTTCGGGGGGGCTTACGAGCAGTACTTC. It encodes CASSFGGAYEQYF.

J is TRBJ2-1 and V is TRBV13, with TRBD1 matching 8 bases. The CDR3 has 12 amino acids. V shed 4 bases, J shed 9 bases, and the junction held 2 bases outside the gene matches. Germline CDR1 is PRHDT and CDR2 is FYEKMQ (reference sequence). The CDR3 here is CASSWTGPEQFF. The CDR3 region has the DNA TGTGCCAGCAGCTGGACAGGGCCTGAGCAGTTCTTC.

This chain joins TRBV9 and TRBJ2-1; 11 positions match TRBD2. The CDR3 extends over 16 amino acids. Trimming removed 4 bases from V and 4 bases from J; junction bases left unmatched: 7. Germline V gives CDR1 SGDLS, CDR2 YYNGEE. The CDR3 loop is CASSSSGGMKYNEQFF. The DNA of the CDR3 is TGTGCCAGCAGCTCTAGCGGGGGGATGAAATACAATGAGCAGTTCTTC.

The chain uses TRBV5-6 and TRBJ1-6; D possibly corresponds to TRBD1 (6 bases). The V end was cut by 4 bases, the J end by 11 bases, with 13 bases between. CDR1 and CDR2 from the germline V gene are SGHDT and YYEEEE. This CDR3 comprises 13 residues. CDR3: CASSPGWGPPLHF. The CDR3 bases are TGTGCCAGCAGCCCCGGCTGGGGGCCACCCCTCCACTTT.

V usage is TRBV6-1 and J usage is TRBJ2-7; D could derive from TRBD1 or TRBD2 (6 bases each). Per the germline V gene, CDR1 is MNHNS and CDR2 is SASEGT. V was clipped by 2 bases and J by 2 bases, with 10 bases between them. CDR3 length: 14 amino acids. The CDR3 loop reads CASSEIGGPYEQYF. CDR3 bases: TGTGCCAGCAGTGAAATAGGGGGGCCCTACGAGCAGTACTTC.

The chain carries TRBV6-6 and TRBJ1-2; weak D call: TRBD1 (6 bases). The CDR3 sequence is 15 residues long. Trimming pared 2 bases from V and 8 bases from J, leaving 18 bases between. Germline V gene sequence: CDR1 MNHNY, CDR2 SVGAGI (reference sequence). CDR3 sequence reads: CASSYEPGPQGGYTF. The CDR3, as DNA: TGTGCCAGCAGTTACGAGCCGGGCCCCCAGGGGGGCTACACCTTC.

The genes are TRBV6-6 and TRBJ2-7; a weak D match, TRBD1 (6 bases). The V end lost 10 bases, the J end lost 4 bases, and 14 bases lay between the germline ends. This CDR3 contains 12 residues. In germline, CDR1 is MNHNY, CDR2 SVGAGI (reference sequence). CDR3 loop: CATGQFDYEQYF. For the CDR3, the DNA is TGTGCCACTGGACAGTTCGATTACGAGCAGTACTTC.

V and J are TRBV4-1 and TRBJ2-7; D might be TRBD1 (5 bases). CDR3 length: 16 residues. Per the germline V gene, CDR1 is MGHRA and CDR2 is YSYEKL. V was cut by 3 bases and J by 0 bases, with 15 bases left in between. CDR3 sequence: CASSQEDRISSYEQYF. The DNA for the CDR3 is TGCGCCAGCAGCCAGGAAGACAGAATTAGCTCCTACGAGCAGTACTTC.

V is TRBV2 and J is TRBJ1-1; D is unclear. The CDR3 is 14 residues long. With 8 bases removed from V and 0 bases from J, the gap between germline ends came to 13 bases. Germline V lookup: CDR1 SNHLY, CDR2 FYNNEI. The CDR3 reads CASSEGGMNTEAFF. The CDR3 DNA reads TGTGCCAGCTCCGAGGGAGGGATGAACACTGAAGCTTTCTTT.

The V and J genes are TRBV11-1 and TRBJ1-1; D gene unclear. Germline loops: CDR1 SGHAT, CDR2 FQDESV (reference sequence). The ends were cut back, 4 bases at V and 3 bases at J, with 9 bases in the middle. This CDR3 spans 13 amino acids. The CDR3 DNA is TGTGCCAGCAGCTCAGAGGGCCACACTGAAGCTTTCTTT. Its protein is CASSSEGHTEAFF.

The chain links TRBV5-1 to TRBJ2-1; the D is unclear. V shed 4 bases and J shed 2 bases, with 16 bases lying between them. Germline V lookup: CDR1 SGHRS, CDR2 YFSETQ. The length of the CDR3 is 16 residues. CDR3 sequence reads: CASSHLGSETYNEQFF. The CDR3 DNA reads TGCGCCAGCAGCCACCTAGGCTCGGAGACCTACAATGAGCAGTTCTTC.

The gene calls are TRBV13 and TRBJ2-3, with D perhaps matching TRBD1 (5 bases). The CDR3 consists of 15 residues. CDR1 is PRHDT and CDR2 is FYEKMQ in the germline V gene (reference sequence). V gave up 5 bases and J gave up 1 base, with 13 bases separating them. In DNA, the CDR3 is TGTGCCAGCAGCCCCCGGCAGGGCGGCACAGATACGCAGTATTTT. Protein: CASSPRQGGTDTQYF.